This passage covers 18 T cell receptor beta chains from one sample sequenced in a study of shared clonotypes between healthy human individuals. Clones were sequenced by immunoSEQ multiplex PCR, and TCRdb holds only the in-frame ones, with some missing. The top ten hold roughly 1% of the sample, which has millions of clones, just under 95% seen once. Positively selected for CCR7, the CD45RO-negative cells used as naive CD8 cells excluded terminally differentiated effector memory CD45RA+ cells. The specimen sequenced was naive CD8+ T cells sorted from blood. All receptors come from a young man in good health.

The J gene is TRBJ2-7, the V gene TRBV5-4, with 7 bases identical to TRBD1. Germline V lookup: CDR1 SGHNT, CDR2 YYREEE (reference sequence). CDR3 size: 13 residues. V trimming: 4 bases; J trimming: 3 bases; junction bases outside the gene matches: 4. This CDR3 is CASSPDRDYEQYF. The CDR3 bases are TGTGCCAGCAGCCCAGACAGGGACTACGAGCAGTACTTC.

The rearrangement uses TRBV14 and TRBJ2-1; D possibly corresponds to TRBD1 (5 bases). The CDR3 runs 15 residues. CDR1 and CDR2 from the germline V gene are SGHDN and FVKESK. V was shortened by 8 bases and J by 3 bases, with 17 bases between the two germline ends. The DNA for the CDR3 is TGTGCCAGCTCCGCTGGTAGGGGTCTCTACAATGAGCAGTTCTTC. Amino acids: CASSAGRGLYNEQFF.

This clone was picked up one time. The V call is TRBV29-1, the J call TRBJ2-3; D perhaps matches TRBD1 (5 bases). The CDR3 contains 13 residues. Germline values: CDR1 SQVTM, CDR2 ANQGSEA. V lost 5 bases, J lost 1 base, and 10 bases lay in between. The DNA for the CDR3 is TGCAGCGTTCCAACAGGTCGCACAGATACGCAGTATTTT. Amino acid sequence: CSVPTGRTDTQYF.

In the case of this clone: At one of its ends the junction is not consistent with the germline gene, which may arise from a read error. The genes are TRBV7-9 and TRBJ1-4; D call uncertain. In germline, CDR1 is SEHNR, CDR2 FQNEAQ (reference sequence). This CDR3 spans 13 amino acids. CDR3 bases: TGTGCCAGCGGTGTTGATCGACATGAAGAACTGTTTTTT. Its translation: CASGVDRHEELFF. The variable domain in full, with the rest retrieved from reference TRBV7-9 and TRBJ1-4, is DTGVSQNPRHKITKRGQNVTFRCDPISEHNRLYWYRQTLGQGPEFLTYFQNEAQLEKSRLLSDRFSAERPKGSFSTLEIQRTEQGDSAMYLCASGVDRHEELFFGSGTQLSVL.

This chain connects TRBV4-3 to TRBJ2-2, with D perhaps TRBD2 (5 bases). This CDR3 contains 17 residues. Per the germline V gene, CDR1 is LGHNA and CDR2 is YSLEER. Trimming removed 0 bases at V and 2 bases at J, with 13 bases between. CDR3 protein: CASSQERSGGNTGELFF. In DNA form, the CDR3 reads TGCGCCAGCAGCCAAGAAAGGAGCGGAGGTAACACCGGGGAGCTGTTTTTT.

The genes are TRBV9 and TRBJ2-2, with D possibly matching TRBD2 (6 bases). Germline V lookup: CDR1 SGDLS, CDR2 YYNGEE. V lost 4 bases, J lost 5 bases, and 21 bases lay in between. This CDR3 contains 17 residues. The CDR3 region has the DNA TGTGCCAGCAGCCCCCCTTACGGCGGGGACCCGACCGGGGAGCTGTTTTTT. Its protein is CASSPPYGGDPTGELFF.

The chain links TRBV6-5 to TRBJ1-1; D gene unclear. Trimming pared 7 bases from V and 1 base from J, leaving 10 bases between. Germline V gene data show CDR1 as MNHEY and CDR2 as SVGAGI. The CDR3 has 13 residues. The CDR3 DNA reads as TGTGCCAGCATTCCCGACGGGAACACTGAAGCTTTCTTT. Its protein product is CASIPDGNTEAFF.

The J gene is TRBJ2-3, the V gene TRBV6-6; no firm D call. CDR1 and CDR2 (germline): MNHNY, SVGAGI (reference sequence). The CDR3 length is 15 residues. Trimming took off 5 bases at V and 0 bases at J, with 12 bases between the two ends. CDR3 in amino acids: CASSRLLGSTDTQYF. The CDR3 nucleotides read TGTGCCAGCAGTCGTCTCCTGGGGAGCACAGATACGCAGTATTTT.

The genes are TRBV19 and TRBJ2-7; D possibly uses TRBD1 or TRBD2 (5 bases each). Trimming took 6 bases from V and 2 from J, leaving 17 bases between them. The CDR3 length is 15 residues. CDR1 is LNHDA and CDR2 is SQIVND in the germline V gene (reference sequence). The CDR3 spells CASSLSGTGAYEQYF. The CDR3 nucleotides are TGTGCCAGTAGCCTTTCAGGGACGGGCGCCTACGAGCAGTACTTC.

This chain connects TRBV29-1 to TRBJ2-2, with a weak D call TRBD2 (5 bases). Germline loops: CDR1 SQVTM, CDR2 ANQGSEA. This CDR3 is built from 14 residues. Trimming pared 0 bases from V and 1 base from J, leaving 6 bases between. Written as DNA, the CDR3 is TGCAGCGTTGAAGAAAGCGGGAACACCGGGGAGCTGTTTTTT. Its translation: CSVEESGNTGELFF.

The gene calls are TRBV21-1 and TRBJ2-7; the D call of TRBD2 is as the table states it, not checked on the DNA. TRBV21-1 is reported as a pseudogene. This CDR3 has 14 residues. DNA for the CDR3: TGTGCCAGCAGCAAATCCCCACTCTCCTACGAGCAGTACTTC. Protein: CASSKSPLSYEQYF.

This chain uses TRBV2 with TRBJ1-3; TRBD1 matches at 7 bases. The germline V gene encodes CDR1 SNHLY and CDR2 FYNNEI. The CDR3 has 13 residues. Trimming removed 4 bases from V and 7 bases from J; junction bases left unmatched: 4. DNA for the CDR3: TGTGCCAGCAGTGGACAGGGTGTGAACACCATATATTTT. It is translated as CASSGQGVNTIYF.

This clone was picked up one time. V gene TRBV4-1 combines with J gene TRBJ2-5, with 11 bases that match TRBD2. Germline CDR1 reads MGHRA; CDR2 reads YSYEKL. This CDR3 spans 15 amino acids. The V and J ends lost 3 bases and 7 bases, in that order; junction bases with no gene match: 7. The CDR3 DNA reads TGCGCCAGCAGCCAGATAGCGGGAGGGGGGGTGACCCAGTACTTC. Its protein product is CASSQIAGGGVTQYF.

This chain uses TRBV4-1 with TRBJ1-4, with D unclear. The CDR3 length is 14 residues. Trimming removed 6 bases from V and 0 bases from J, with 8 bases in between. In germline, CDR1 is MGHRA, CDR2 YSYEKL. In DNA, the CDR3 is TGCGCCAGCAGTCTAGTTGCAACTAATGAAAAACTGTTTTTT. It yields the protein CASSLVATNEKLFF.

The J gene is TRBJ2-7, the V gene TRBV7-9; no firm D call. From germline, CDR1 is SEHNR and CDR2 FQNEAQ (reference sequence). The CDR3 consists of 12 residues. V was pared by 6 bases and J by 0 bases, with 6 bases between. The DNA for the CDR3 is TGTGCCAGCAGGGAGTTCTCCTACGAGCAGTACTTC. This gives the protein CASREFSYEQYF.

Concerning this clone: Other DNA sequences of this sample code for an identical CDR3. This chain links TRBV4-1 with TRBJ2-2, with TRBD1 matching over 7 bases. Trimming took 6 bases from V and 3 from J; bases not matched to a gene: 7. The CDR3 contains 15 residues. The germline V gene encodes CDR1 MGHRA and CDR2 YSYEKL. CDR3 nucleotides: TGCGCCAGCAGTCAACGACAGGGCGACACCGGGGAGCTGTTTTTT. It translates to CASSQRQGDTGELFF.

V is TRBV6-5 and J is TRBJ2-5, with TRBD2 as a possible D gene (6 bases). V gave up 0 bases and J gave up 5 bases, with 16 bases separating them. The CDR3 consists of 16 residues. The germline gives CDR1 MNHEY, CDR2 SVGAGI. CDR3 in amino acids: CASSYSLLRGWETQYF. CDR3 sequence (DNA): TGTGCCAGCAGTTACTCCCTTTTGCGGGGATGGGAGACCCAGTACTTC.

This clone was seen more than once but under ten times. The rearrangement links TRBV15 to TRBJ1-1; weak D call: TRBD1 (6 bases). The CDR3 length is 16 residues. The V and J ends lost 3 bases and 3 bases respectively, with 17 bases between them. The germline gives CDR1 LNHNV, CDR2 YYDKDF (reference sequence). The CDR3 reads CATSRGDRWVDTEAFF. The CDR3 DNA reads as TGTGCCACCAGCAGGGGAGACAGGTGGGTTGACACTGAAGCTTTCTTT.